A selection of T cell receptor beta chains follows, all from one sample in a study of blood T cell repertoires in COVID-19. Produced via immunoSEQ multiplex PCR; TCRdb's table is partial and in-frame only. The sample lists under 350,000 clones; roughly 90% were seen once. The specimen sequenced was PBMCs or T cells enriched from blood (not recorded which). All receptors derive from a woman aged 55-70 years who had recovered from COVID-19. Each CDR3 is given with its conserved first and last residue. A D gene is named only where the DNA matches it firmly. Size is stated for part of the rows, as once, few or many counts, or as a class when the clone is expanded.

d_gene: TRBD1; j_gene: TRBJ1-5; abundance: NA; v_gene: TRBV15; CDR3aa: CATSRGTGLPHNQPQHF; CDR3nt: TGTGCCACCAGCAGAGGGACAGGACTACCCCACAATCAGCCCCAGCATTTT
d_gene: TRBD1; j_gene: TRBJ1-1; abundance: NA; v_gene: TRBV11-2; CDR3aa: CASSLVSRGRAFF; CDR3nt: TGTGCCAGCAGCTTAGTTAGCAGGGGGAGAGCTTTCTTT
d_gene: TRBD2; j_gene: TRBJ2-3; abundance: NA; v_gene: TRBV3-1/TRBV3-2; CDR3aa: CASSQVAGVTDTQYF; CDR3nt: TGTGCCAGCAGCCAAGTCGCGGGAGTGACAGATACGCAGTATTTT
d_gene: NA; j_gene: TRBJ1-2; abundance: NA; v_gene: TRBV9; CDR3aa: CASSVALNEGIRESWSYTF; CDR3nt: TGTGCCAGCAGCGTAGCTCTAAATGAAGGGATCCGGGAGTCTTGGAGCTACACCTTC
d_gene: NA; j_gene: TRBJ1-5; abundance: NA; v_gene: TRBV5-1; CDR3aa: CASSDPGGAQHF; CDR3nt: TGCGCCAGCAGCGACCCTGGAGGAGCCCAGCATTTT
d_gene: NA; j_gene: TRBJ1-2; abundance: NA; v_gene: TRBV28; CDR3aa: CASSLGAVGGYTF; CDR3nt: TGTGCCAGCAGTTTAGGAGCCGTGGGTGGCTACACCTTC
d_gene: NA; j_gene: TRBJ1-2; abundance: NA; v_gene: TRBV12-3/TRBV12-4; CDR3aa: CASILGQNYGYTF; CDR3nt: TGTGCCAGCATCCTGGGACAAAACTATGGCTACACCTTC
d_gene: NA; j_gene: TRBJ2-7; abundance: NA; v_gene: TRBV6-5; CDR3aa: CASSYSGQGSYEQYF; CDR3nt: TGTGCCAGCAGTTACTCGGGACAAGGCTCCTACGAGCAGTACTTC
d_gene: NA; j_gene: TRBJ1-2; abundance: NA; v_gene: TRBV4-2; CDR3aa: CASSQARNPNYGYTF; CDR3nt: TGTGCCAGCAGCCAAGCCAGAAACCCTAACTATGGCTACACCTTC
d_gene: TRBD1; j_gene: TRBJ2-2; abundance: NA; v_gene: TRBV19; CDR3aa: CASSGQGAGTGELFF; CDR3nt: TGTGCCAGTAGTGGACAGGGGGCAGGTACCGGGGAGCTGTTTTTT
d_gene: TRBD2; j_gene: TRBJ2-5; abundance: NA; v_gene: TRBV6-4; CDR3aa: CASNLLAGKETQYF; CDR3nt: TGTGCCAGCAATCTACTAGCGGGAAAAGAGACCCAGTACTTC
d_gene: TRBD2; j_gene: TRBJ2-7; abundance: NA; v_gene: TRBV3-1/TRBV3-2; CDR3aa: CASSPRTSGSYEQYF; CDR3nt: TGTGCCAGCAGCCCCAGGACTAGCGGGAGCTACGAGCAGTACTTC
d_gene: NA; j_gene: TRBJ2-1; abundance: NA; v_gene: TRBV28; CDR3aa: CASSSMDRFYNEQFF; CDR3nt: TGTGCCAGCAGTTCTATGGACAGATTCTACAATGAGCAGTTCTTC
d_gene: TRBD2; j_gene: TRBJ2-3; abundance: NA; v_gene: TRBV2; CDR3aa: CASRGLAGGADSDTQYF; CDR3nt: TGTGCCAGCAGGGGACTAGCGGGAGGAGCGGATTCGGATACGCAGTATTTT
d_gene: NA; j_gene: TRBJ1-3; abundance: NA; v_gene: TRBV28; CDR3aa: CASITQESSGNTIYF; CDR3nt: TGTGCCAGCATTACACAGGAGTCCTCTGGAAACACCATATATTTT
d_gene: NA; j_gene: TRBJ1-1; abundance: NA; v_gene: TRBV12-3/TRBV12-4; CDR3aa: CASSFPGGEAFF; CDR3nt: TGTGCCAGCAGTTTTCCCGGGGGAGAAGCTTTCTTT
d_gene: NA; j_gene: TRBJ1-5; abundance: NA; v_gene: TRBV19; CDR3aa: CASSMRLGGIQPQHF; CDR3nt: TGTGCCAGTAGTATGAGGCTGGGGGGAATTCAGCCCCAGCATTTT
d_gene: NA; j_gene: TRBJ1-1; abundance: NA; v_gene: TRBV6-1; CDR3aa: CASSEASPWTEAFF; CDR3nt: TGTGCCAGCAGTGAAGCGAGCCCTTGGACTGAAGCTTTCTTT
d_gene: TRBD1; j_gene: TRBJ1-6; abundance: few; v_gene: TRBV6-5; CDR3aa: CASSSQGAGLGSPLHF; CDR3nt: TGTGCCAGCAGTTCCCAGGGGGCCGGGTTGGGTTCACCCCTCCACTTT
d_gene: TRBD2; j_gene: TRBJ2-2; abundance: NA; v_gene: TRBV18; CDR3aa: CASSPPAGFTGELFF; CDR3nt: TGTGCCAGCTCACCACCAGCGGGGTTCACCGGGGAGCTGTTTTTT
d_gene: TRBD1; j_gene: TRBJ1-1; abundance: NA; v_gene: TRBV12-3/TRBV12-4; CDR3aa: CASSRQGATTFF; CDR3nt: TGTGCCAGCAGTCGACAGGGGGCGACTACTTTCTTT
d_gene: TRBD2; j_gene: TRBJ2-2; abundance: NA; v_gene: TRBV14; CDR3aa: CASSRWRAGGNTGELFF; CDR3nt: TGTGCCAGCAGCCGGTGGCGAGCGGGGGGAAACACCGGGGAGCTGTTTTTT
d_gene: TRBD2; j_gene: TRBJ2-7; abundance: NA; v_gene: TRBV5-1; CDR3aa: CASSLATGGGSNEQYF; CDR3nt: TGCGCCAGCAGCTTGGCTACGGGAGGGGGGTCCAACGAGCAGTACTTC
d_gene: NA; j_gene: TRBJ1-4; abundance: NA; v_gene: TRBV7-9; CDR3aa: CASSLTLRQTTDEKLFF; CDR3nt: TGTGCCAGCAGCTTAACCCTCCGACAGACAACTGATGAAAAACTGTTTTTT
d_gene: NA; j_gene: TRBJ2-1; abundance: NA; v_gene: TRBV11-2; CDR3aa: CASSSLTPTSEQFF; CDR3nt: TGTGCCAGCAGCTCCCTGACTCCGACCAGTGAGCAGTTCTTC
d_gene: TRBD1; j_gene: TRBJ2-5; abundance: NA; v_gene: TRBV18; CDR3aa: CASSRDRAETQYF; CDR3nt: TGTGCCAGCTCCCGGGACAGGGCGGAGACCCAGTACTTC
d_gene: TRBD1; j_gene: TRBJ1-2; abundance: NA; v_gene: TRBV5-4; CDR3aa: CASSFLTGGGYTF; CDR3nt: TGTGCCAGCAGCTTTTTGACAGGGGGTGGCTACACCTTC
d_gene: NA; j_gene: TRBJ2-1; abundance: NA; v_gene: TRBV10-3; CDR3aa: CAISGTDGQFF; CDR3nt: TGTGCCATCAGTGGCACAGATGGGCAGTTCTTC
d_gene: NA; j_gene: TRBJ2-1; abundance: NA; v_gene: TRBV28; CDR3aa: CASSYAGMGRNEQFF; CDR3nt: TGTGCCAGCAGTTACGCAGGGATGGGTCGGAATGAGCAGTTCTTC
d_gene: NA; j_gene: TRBJ1-2; abundance: once; v_gene: TRBV28; CDR3aa: CASSLSGQGVYGYTF; CDR3nt: TGTGCCAGCAGTTTATCAGGACAAGGAGTCTATGGCTACACCTTC
d_gene: TRBD1; j_gene: TRBJ1-2; abundance: NA; v_gene: TRBV5-8; CDR3aa: CASRRLGTDYGYTF; CDR3nt: TGTGCCAGCAGACGGCTCGGGACAGACTATGGCTACACCTTC
d_gene: TRBD2; j_gene: TRBJ2-2; abundance: NA; v_gene: TRBV9; CDR3aa: CASSVDGSGILGELFF; CDR3nt: TGTGCCAGCAGCGTAGATGGGAGCGGGATTCTCGGGGAGCTGTTTTTT
d_gene: NA; j_gene: TRBJ1-3; abundance: NA; v_gene: TRBV7-8; CDR3aa: CASNLGRGRTGNTIYF; CDR3nt: TGTGCCAGCAACCTAGGGAGGGGAAGGACTGGAAACACCATATATTTT
d_gene: TRBD2; j_gene: TRBJ2-2; abundance: NA; v_gene: TRBV5-1; CDR3aa: CASSGSSGRVNTGELFF; CDR3nt: TGCGCCAGCAGCGGATCCAGCGGGAGGGTGAACACCGGGGAGCTGTTTTTT
d_gene: NA; j_gene: TRBJ2-7; abundance: NA; v_gene: TRBV10-1; CDR3aa: CASSESGRSEQYF; CDR3nt: TGCGCCAGCAGTGAGTCTGGGAGGAGCGAGCAGTACTTC
d_gene: TRBD2; j_gene: TRBJ2-1; abundance: NA; v_gene: TRBV19; CDR3aa: CASSIASGRLSNEQFF; CDR3nt: TGTGCCAGTAGTATAGCTAGCGGGAGGTTATCCAATGAGCAGTTCTTC
d_gene: TRBD2; j_gene: TRBJ2-1; abundance: NA; v_gene: TRBV4-1; CDR3aa: CASSRFPGTSSYNEQFF; CDR3nt: TGCGCCAGCAGCAGATTCCCAGGGACTAGCTCCTACAATGAGCAGTTCTTC
d_gene: NA; j_gene: TRBJ1-3; abundance: NA; v_gene: TRBV5-1; CDR3aa: CASSSRDTGNTIYF; CDR3nt: TGCGCCAGCAGCAGCCGGGACACTGGAAACACCATATATTTT
d_gene: NA; j_gene: TRBJ1-2; abundance: NA; v_gene: TRBV6-6; CDR3aa: CASSAQATF; CDR3nt: TGTGCCAGCAGTGCTCAGGCCACCTTC
d_gene: NA; j_gene: TRBJ1-2; abundance: once; v_gene: TRBV28; CDR3aa: CASSPQGLLYGYTF; CDR3nt: TGTGCCAGCAGTCCACAGGGACTACTCTATGGCTACACCTTC
d_gene: TRBD2; j_gene: TRBJ2-3; abundance: NA; v_gene: TRBV29-1; CDR3aa: CSVYGTSGSTDTQYF; CDR3nt: TGCAGCGTCTACGGGACTAGCGGGAGTACAGATACGCAGTATTTT
d_gene: TRBD1; j_gene: TRBJ1-3; abundance: NA; v_gene: TRBV5-1; CDR3aa: CASSPDGTGLLGNTIYF; CDR3nt: TGCGCCAGCAGCCCCGACGGGACAGGGTTGCTTGGAAACACCATATATTTT